These 7 T cell receptor beta chains were all obtained from the same sample, sequenced in a study of T cell repertoires in cytomegalovirus infection. A single record per CDR3 protein comes from TCRdb applying MiXCR to the reads. The sample records under 850,000 distinct CDR3 sequences, 35% to 40% being singletons. The source material was PBMCs. The receptors originated from a human donor in good health (CMV status not recorded). Some clones in this sample may be carry-over from other donors' samples.

This chain joins TRBV7-8 and TRBJ1-5, with D possibly TRBD1 on 6 matching bases. Germline values: CDR1 SGHVS, CDR2 FQNEAQ. The CDR3 is 15 amino acids. V lost 6 bases to trimming and J lost 0 bases, with 12 bases between them. The CDR3 loop is CASSPRTDSNQPQHF. The CDR3 DNA reads as TGTGCCAGCAGTCCGAGGACAGATAGCAATCAGCCCCAGCATTTT.

A note on this clonotype: In this CDR3 the conserved last residue, phenylalanine or tryptophan, is missing, so a read error is likely. V and J are TRBV6-4 and TRBJ2-1; D assignment may be TRBD1 or TRBD2 (5 bases each). CDR1 is MRHNA, CDR2 SNTAGT, per germline. V was cut by 3 bases and J by 5 bases, with 8 bases left in between. This CDR3 region has 13 residues. The CDR3 protein is CASSEEGHNEQFL. The DNA for the CDR3 is TGTGCCAGCAGTGAAGAGGGACACAATGAGCAGTTCTTA.

The gene calls are TRBV28 and TRBJ1-5; D is perhaps TRBD1 (6 bases). V was cut by 7 bases and J by 4 bases, with 20 bases left in between. The CDR3 loop spans 16 amino acids. Looked up from germline, CDR1 is MDHEN and CDR2 is SYDVKM. The CDR3 DNA is TGTGCCAGCAAGGATCCACAGGGCTCTCGAAATCAGCCCCAGCATTTT. Its protein product is CASKDPQGSRNQPQHF.

This clonotype was picked up many times. The V call is TRBV7-6, the J call TRBJ2-1, with 7 bases fitting TRBD2. Germline V CDR1 and CDR2: SGHVS, FNYEAQ. The ends lost 3 bases at V and 7 bases at J; junction bases unmatched: 9. CDR3 length: 15 residues. Here the CDR3 DNA reads TGTGCCAGCAGCTTTAGGCAACTAGCGTGGAATGAGCAGTTCTTC. This sequence encodes CASSFRQLAWNEQFF.

This clonotype showed up many times. The gene calls are TRBV7-6 and TRBJ2-3; D gene uncertain. The CDR3 is 16 amino acids. V was cut by 0 bases and J by 0 bases, with 10 bases left in between. CDR1 and CDR2 from the germline V gene are SGHVS and FNYEAQ. The CDR3 spells CASSLAWAGSTDTQYF. For the CDR3, the DNA is TGTGCCAGCAGCTTAGCCTGGGCCGGAAGCACAGATACGCAGTATTTT.

This clonotype was seen more than once but under ten times. The CDR3, as DNA: TGCAGTGCTAGAGATGGGGCGGGAGGGACAGATACGCAGTATTTT. It specifies CSARDGAGGTDTQYF. This chain uses TRBV20-1 with TRBJ2-3; 9 positions agree with TRBD2. The length of the CDR3 is 15 residues. Per the germline V gene, CDR1 is DFQATT and CDR2 is SNEGSKA (reference sequence). V lost 0 bases to trimming and J lost 3 bases; unmatched junction nucleotides: 4.

The V call is TRBV5-6, the J call TRBJ2-7, with 7 bases matching TRBD1. Per the germline V gene, CDR1 is SGHDT and CDR2 is YYEEEE. V was clipped by 2 bases and J by 3 bases; unmatched bases: 8. The CDR3 runs 15 residues. In DNA form, the CDR3 reads TGTGCCAGCAGCTTCAACGACAGGGTGATCTACGAGCAGTACTTC. Translating gives CASSFNDRVIYEQYF. The variable domain in full, completed from reference TRBV5-6 and TRBJ2-7, reads DAGVTQSPTHLIKTRGQQVTLRCSPKSGHDTVSWYQQALGQGPQFIFQYYEEEERQRGNFPDRFSGHQFPNYSSELNVNALLLGDSALYLCASSFNDRVIYEQYFGPGTRLTVT.